This T cell receptor (beta chain) was found in a study of OX40 agonist ivuxolimab in advanced cancers. The germline CDR1 and CDR2 sequences are MDHEN and SYDVKM. The CDR3 consists of 15 residues. The germline V and J ends were trimmed by 3 bases and 0 bases, with 11 bases remaining between them. TCRdb's copy holds only in-frame clones and misses some; the assay was immunoSEQ multiplex PCR. The data show 80,000 to 100,000 clones, roughly 95% seen once. This sample comprised CD4+ or CD8+ T cells sorted from blood, obtained in a trial of the OX40 agonist ivuxolimab. The V and J genes are TRBV28 and TRBJ1-1, with no clear D. This TCR came from an adult with an advanced solid tumor such as melanoma, head and neck, liver or kidney cancer. The CDR3 nucleotides read TGTGCCAGCAGTTTTGGGATTTTCATGAACACTGAAGCTTTCTTT. Its protein is CASSFGIFMNTEAFF.